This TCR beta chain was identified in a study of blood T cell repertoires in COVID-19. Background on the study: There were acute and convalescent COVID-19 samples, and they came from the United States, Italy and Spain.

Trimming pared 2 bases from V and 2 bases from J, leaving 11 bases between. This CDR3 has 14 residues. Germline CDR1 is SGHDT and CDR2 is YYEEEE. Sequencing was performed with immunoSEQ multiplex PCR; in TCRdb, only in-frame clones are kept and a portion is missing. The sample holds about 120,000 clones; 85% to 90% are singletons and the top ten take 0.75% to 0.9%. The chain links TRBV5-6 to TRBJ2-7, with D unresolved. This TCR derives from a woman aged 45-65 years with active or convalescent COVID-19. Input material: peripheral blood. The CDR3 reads CASSFAQVPYEQYF. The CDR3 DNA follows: TGTGCCAGCAGCTTTGCCCAGGTACCCTACGAGCAGTACTTC.